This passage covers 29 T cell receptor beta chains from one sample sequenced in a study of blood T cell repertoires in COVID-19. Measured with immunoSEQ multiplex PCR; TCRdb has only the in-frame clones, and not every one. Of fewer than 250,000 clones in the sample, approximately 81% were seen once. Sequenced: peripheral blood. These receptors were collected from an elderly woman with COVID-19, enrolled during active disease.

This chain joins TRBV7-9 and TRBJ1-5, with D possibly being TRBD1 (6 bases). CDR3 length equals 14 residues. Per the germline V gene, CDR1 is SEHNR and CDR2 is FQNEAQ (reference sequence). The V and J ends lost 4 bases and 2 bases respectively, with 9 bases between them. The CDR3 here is CASSSSGGNQPQHF. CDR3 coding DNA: TGTGCCAGCAGCTCATCAGGGGGCAATCAGCCCCAGCATTTT.

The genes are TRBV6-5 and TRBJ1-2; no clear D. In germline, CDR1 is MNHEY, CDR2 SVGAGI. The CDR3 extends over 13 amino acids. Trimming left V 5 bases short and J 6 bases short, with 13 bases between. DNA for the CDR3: TGTGCCAGCAGTACCACCTCGAGAGATGGCTACACCTTC. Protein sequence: CASSTTSRDGYTF.

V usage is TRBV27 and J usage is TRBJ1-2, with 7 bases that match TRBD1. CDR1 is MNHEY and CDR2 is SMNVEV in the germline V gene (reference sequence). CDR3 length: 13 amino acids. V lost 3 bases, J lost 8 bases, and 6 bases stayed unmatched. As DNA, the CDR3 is TGTGCCAGCAGTTTCCCCGGAGGGGGCGGCTACACCTTC. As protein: CASSFPGGGGYTF.

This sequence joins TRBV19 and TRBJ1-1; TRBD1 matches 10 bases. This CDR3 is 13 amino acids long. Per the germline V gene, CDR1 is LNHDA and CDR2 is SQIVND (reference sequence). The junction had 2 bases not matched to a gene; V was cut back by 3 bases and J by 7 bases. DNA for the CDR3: TGTGCCAGTAGTATGGACAGGGGGGATGAAGCTTTCTTT. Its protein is CASSMDRGDEAFF. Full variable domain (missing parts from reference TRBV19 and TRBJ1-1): DGGITQSPKYLFRKEGQNVTLSCEQNLNHDAMYWYRQDPGQGLRLIYYSQIVNDFQKGDIAEGYSVSREKKESFPLTVTSAQKNPTAFYLCASSMDRGDEAFFGQGTRLTVV.

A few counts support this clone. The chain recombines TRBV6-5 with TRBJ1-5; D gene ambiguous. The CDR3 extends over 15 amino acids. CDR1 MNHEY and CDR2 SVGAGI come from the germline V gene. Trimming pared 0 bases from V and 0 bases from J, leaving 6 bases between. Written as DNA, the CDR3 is TGTGCCAGCAGTTACTCGAGAACTAGCAATCAGCCCCAGCATTTT. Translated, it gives CASSYSRTSNQPQHF.

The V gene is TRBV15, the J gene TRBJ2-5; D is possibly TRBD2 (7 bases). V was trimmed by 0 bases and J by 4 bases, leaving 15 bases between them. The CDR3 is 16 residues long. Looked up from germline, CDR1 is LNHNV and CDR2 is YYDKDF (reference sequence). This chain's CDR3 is CATSRDPQGRGETQYF. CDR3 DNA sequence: TGTGCCACCAGCAGAGATCCCCAGGGGAGGGGAGAGACCCAGTACTTC.

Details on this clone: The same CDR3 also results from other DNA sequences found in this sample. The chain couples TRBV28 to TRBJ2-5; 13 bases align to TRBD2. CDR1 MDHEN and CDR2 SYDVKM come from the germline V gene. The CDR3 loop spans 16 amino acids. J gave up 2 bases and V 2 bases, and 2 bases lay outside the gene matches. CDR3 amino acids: CASSLMTSGGQETQYF. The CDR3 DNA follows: TGTGCCAGCAGTTTAATGACTAGCGGGGGGCAAGAGACCCAGTACTTC.

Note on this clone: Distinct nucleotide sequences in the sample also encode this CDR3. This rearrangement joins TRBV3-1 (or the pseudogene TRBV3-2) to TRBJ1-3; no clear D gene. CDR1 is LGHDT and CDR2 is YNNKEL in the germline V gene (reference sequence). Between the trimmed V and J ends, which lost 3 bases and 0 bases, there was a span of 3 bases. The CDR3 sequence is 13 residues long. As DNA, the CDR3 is TGTGCCAGCAGCCAGGCCTCTGGAAACACCATATATTTT. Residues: CASSQASGNTIYF.

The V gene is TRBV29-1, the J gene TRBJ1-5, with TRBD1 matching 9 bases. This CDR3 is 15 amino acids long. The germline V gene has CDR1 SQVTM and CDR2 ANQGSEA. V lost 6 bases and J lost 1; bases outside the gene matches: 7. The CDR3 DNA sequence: TGCAGCGTCTCCGCTGGGACAGGGAGCAATCAGCCCCAGCATTTT. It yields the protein CSVSAGTGSNQPQHF.

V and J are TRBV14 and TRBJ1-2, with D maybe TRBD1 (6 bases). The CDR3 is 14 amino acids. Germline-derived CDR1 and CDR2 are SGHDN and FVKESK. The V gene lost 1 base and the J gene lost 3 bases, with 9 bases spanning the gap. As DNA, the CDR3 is TGTGCCAGCAGCCAAGGTACAGGGTACTATGGCTACACCTTC. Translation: CASSQGTGYYGYTF. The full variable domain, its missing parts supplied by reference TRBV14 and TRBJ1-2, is EAGVTQFPSHSVIEKGQTVTLRCDPISGHDNLYWYRRVMGKEIKFLLHFVKESKQDESGMPNNRFLAERTGGTYSTLKVQPAELEDSGVYFCASSQGTGYYGYTFGSGTRLTVV.

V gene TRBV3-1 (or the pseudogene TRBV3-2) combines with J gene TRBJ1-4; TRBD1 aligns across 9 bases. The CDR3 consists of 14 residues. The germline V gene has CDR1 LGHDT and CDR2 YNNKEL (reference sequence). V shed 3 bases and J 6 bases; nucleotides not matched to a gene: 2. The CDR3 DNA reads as TGTGCCAGCAGCCAGAGGGACAGGGATGAAAAACTGTTTTTT. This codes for CASSQRDRDEKLFF.

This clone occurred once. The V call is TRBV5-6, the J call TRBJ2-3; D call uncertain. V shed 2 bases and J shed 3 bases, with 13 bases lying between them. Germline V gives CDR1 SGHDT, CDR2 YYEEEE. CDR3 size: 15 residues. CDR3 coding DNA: TGTGCCAGCAGCTTTAGGCCTAGAGCGACAGATACGCAGTATTTT. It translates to CASSFRPRATDTQYF.

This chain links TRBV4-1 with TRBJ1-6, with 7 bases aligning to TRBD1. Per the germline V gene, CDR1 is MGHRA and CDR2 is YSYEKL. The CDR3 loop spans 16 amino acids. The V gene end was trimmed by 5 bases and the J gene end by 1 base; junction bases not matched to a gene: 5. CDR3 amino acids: CASSGTDSSYNSPLHF. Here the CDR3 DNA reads TGCGCCAGCAGCGGGACAGATTCTTCCTATAATTCACCCCTCCACTTT.

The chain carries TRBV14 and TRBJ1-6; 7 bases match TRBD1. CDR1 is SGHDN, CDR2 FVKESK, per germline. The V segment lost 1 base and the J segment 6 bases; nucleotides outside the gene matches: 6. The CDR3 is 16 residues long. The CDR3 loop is CASSQGTGTVNSPLHF. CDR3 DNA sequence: TGTGCCAGCAGCCAAGGTACCGGGACAGTTAATTCACCCCTCCACTTT.

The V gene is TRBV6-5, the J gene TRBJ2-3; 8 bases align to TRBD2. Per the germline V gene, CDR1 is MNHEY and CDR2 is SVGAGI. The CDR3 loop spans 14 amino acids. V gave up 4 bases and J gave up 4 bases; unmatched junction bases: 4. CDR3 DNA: TGTGCCAGCAGTTCAGGACTAGCCGCAGATACGCAGTATTTT. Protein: CASSSGLAADTQYF.

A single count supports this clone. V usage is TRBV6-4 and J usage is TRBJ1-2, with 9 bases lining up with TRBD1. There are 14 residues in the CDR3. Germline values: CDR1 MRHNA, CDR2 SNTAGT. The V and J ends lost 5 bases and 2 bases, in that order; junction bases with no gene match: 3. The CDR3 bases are TGTGCCAGCAGTATAGGACAGGGGAACTATGGCTACACCTTC. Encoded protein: CASSIGQGNYGYTF.

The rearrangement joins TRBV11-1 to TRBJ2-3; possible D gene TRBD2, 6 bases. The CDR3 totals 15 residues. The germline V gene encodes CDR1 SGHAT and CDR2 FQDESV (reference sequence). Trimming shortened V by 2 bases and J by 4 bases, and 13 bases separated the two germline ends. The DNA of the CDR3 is TGTGCCAGCAGCTTAACGGCGGGGCGGCCAGATACGCAGTATTTT. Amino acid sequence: CASSLTAGRPDTQYF.

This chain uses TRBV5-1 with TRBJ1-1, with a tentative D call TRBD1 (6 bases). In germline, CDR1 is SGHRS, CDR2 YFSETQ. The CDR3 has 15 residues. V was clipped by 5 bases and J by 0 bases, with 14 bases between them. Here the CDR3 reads CASSWGQGMNTEAFF. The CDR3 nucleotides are TGCGCCAGCAGTTGGGGGCAGGGGATGAACACTGAAGCTTTCTTT.

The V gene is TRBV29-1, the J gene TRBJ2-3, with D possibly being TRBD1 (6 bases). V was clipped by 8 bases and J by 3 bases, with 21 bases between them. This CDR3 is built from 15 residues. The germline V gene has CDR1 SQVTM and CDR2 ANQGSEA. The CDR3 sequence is CSIQGGGGWTDTQYF. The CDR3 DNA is TGCAGCATACAAGGGGGTGGGGGCTGGACAGATACGCAGTATTTT.

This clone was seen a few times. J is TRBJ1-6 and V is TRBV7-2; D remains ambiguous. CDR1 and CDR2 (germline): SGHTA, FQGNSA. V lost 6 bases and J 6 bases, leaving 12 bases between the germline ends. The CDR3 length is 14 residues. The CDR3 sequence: CASRPGLANSPLHF. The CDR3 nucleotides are TGTGCCAGCAGGCCGGGGTTAGCTAATTCACCCCTCCACTTT. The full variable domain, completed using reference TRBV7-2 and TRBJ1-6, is GAGVSQSPSNKVTEKGKDVELRCDPISGHTALYWYRQSLGQGLEFLIYFQGNSAPDKSGLPSDRFSAERTGGSVSTLTIQRTQQEDSAVYLCASRPGLANSPLHFGNGTRLTVT.

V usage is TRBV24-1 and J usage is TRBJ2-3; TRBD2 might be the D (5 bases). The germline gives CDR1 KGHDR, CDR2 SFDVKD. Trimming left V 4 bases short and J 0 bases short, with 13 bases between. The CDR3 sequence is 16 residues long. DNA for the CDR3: TGTGCCACCAGTGACCGGGGAGCTTCTAGCACAGATACGCAGTATTTT. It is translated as CATSDRGASSTDTQYF.

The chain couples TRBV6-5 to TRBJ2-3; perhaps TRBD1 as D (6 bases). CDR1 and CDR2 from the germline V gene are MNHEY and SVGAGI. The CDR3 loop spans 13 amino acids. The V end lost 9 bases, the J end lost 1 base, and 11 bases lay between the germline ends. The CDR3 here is CASKNRGTDTQYF. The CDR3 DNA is TGTGCCAGTAAGAACAGGGGCACAGATACGCAGTATTTT.

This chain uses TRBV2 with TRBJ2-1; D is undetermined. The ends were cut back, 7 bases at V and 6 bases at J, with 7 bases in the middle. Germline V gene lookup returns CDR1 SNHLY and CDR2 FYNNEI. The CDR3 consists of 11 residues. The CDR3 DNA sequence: TGTGCCAGCATCCTAGTCAATGAGCAGTTCTTC. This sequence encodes CASILVNEQFF.

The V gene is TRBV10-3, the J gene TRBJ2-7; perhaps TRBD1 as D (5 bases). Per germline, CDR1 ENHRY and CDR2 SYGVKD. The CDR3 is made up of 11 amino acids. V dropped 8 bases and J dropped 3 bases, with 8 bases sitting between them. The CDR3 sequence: CAIHRSYEQYV. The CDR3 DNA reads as TGTGCCATCCACAGGAGCTACGAGCAGTACGTC.

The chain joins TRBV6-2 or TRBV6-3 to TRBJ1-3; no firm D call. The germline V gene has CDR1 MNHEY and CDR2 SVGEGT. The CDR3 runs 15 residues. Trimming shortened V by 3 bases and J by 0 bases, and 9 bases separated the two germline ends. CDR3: CASSYSYDSGNTIYF. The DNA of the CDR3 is TGTGCCAGCAGTTATTCCTACGACTCTGGAAACACCATATATTTT.

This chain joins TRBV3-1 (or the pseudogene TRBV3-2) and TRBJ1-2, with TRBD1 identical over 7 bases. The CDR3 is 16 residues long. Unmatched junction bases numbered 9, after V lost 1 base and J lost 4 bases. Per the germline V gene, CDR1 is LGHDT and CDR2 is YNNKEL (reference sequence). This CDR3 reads CASSQGGGALSYGYTF. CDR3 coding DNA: TGTGCCAGCAGCCAAGGAGGGGGCGCGCTCAGCTATGGCTACACCTTC.

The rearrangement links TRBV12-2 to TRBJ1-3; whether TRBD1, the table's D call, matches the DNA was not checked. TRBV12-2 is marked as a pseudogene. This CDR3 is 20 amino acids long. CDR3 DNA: TGTGCAAGTCGCTCTCGACAGGGGCGCAACCCGATCAGCTCTGGAAACACCATATATTTT. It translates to CASRSRQGRNPISSGNTIYF.

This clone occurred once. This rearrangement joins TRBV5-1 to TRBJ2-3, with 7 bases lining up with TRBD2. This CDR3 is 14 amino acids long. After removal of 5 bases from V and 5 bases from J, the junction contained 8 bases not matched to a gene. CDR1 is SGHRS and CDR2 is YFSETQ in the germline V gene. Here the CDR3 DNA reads TGCGCCAGCAGTTCCGGGACTAACCTAGATACGCAGTATTTT. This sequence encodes CASSSGTNLDTQYF.

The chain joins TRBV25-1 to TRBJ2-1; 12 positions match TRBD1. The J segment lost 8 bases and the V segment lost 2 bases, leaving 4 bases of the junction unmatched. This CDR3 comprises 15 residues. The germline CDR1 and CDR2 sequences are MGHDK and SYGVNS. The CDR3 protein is CASSEPGTGGDEQFF. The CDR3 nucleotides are TGTGCCAGCAGTGAACCGGGGACAGGGGGCGATGAGCAGTTCTTC. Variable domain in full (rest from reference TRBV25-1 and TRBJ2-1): EADIYQTPRYLVIGTGKKITLECSQTMGHDKMYWYQQDPGMELHLIHYSYGVNSTEKGDLSSESTVSRIRTEHFPLTLESARPSHTSQYLCASSEPGTGGDEQFFGPGTRLTVL.